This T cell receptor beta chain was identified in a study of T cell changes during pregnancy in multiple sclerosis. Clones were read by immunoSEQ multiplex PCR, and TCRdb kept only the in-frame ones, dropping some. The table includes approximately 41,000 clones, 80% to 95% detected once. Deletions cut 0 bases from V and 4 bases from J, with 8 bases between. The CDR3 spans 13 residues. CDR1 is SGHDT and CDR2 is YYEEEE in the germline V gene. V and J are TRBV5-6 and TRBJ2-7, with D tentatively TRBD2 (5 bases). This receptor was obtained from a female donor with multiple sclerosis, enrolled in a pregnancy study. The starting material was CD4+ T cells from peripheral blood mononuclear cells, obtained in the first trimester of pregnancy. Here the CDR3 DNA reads TGTGCCAGCAGCTTGGCCGGGGTTTACGAGCAGTACTTC. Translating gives CASSLAGVYEQYF.